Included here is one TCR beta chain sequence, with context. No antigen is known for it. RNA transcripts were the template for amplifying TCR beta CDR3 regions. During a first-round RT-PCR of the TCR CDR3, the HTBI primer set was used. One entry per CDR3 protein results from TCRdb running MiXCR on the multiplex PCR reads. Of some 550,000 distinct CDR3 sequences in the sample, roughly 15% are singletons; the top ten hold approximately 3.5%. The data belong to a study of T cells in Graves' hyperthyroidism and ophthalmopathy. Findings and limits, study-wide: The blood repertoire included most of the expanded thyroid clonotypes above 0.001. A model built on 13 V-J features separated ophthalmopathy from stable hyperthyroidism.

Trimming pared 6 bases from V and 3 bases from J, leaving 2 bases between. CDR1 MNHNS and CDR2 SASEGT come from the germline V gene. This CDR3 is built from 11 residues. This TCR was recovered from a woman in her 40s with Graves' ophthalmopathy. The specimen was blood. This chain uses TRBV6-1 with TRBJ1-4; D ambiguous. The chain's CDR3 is CASRANEKLFF. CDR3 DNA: TGTGCCAGCAGGGCTAATGAAAAACTGTTTTTT.